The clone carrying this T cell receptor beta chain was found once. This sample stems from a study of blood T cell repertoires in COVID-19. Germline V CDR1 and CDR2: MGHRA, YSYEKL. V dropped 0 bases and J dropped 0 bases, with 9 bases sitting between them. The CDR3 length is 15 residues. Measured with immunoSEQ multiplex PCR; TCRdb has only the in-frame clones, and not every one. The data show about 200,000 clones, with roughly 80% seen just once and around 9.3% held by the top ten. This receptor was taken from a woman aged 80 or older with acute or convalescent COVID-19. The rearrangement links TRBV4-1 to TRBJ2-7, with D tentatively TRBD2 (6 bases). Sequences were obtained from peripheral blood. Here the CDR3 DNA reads TGCGCCAGCAGCCAAGAGGGAGGCCTCTCCTACGAGCAGTACTTC. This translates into CASSQEGGLSYEQYF.